The table lists the clone carrying this T cell receptor beta chain with a count of one. Clones were sequenced by immunoSEQ multiplex PCR, and TCRdb holds only the in-frame ones, with some missing. The data show about 140,000 clones, more than 85% seen once. The data stem from a study of T cell responses to AZD1222 COVID-19 vaccine. V was pared by 8 bases and J by 2 bases, with 6 bases of the junction left unmatched. Germline CDR1 reads MNHEY; CDR2 reads SVGAGI. CDR3 length: 13 residues. This specimen consisted of peripheral blood, obtained on day 0 of AZD1222 vaccination. The chain carries TRBV6-5 and TRBJ2-7; 7 bases fit TRBD1. The clonotype originates from an adult in good health. The CDR3, as DNA: TGTGCCAGCTTGGGACAGCGCACCTACGAGCAGTACTTC. This translates into CASLGQRTYEQYF.